Below, 2 T cell receptor beta chains from the same sample are listed, as sequenced in a study of blood T cells in healthy people across ages. Using a J-beta primer mix together with a sample-barcoded 5' primer, a second PCR was run for roughly 6 to 11 cycles. TCRdb redid the calling of the 5' RACE reads with MiXCR, one entry per CDR3 protein. The sample lists around 1,000,000 distinct CDR3 sequences, almost 25% occurring once. These data were also reused for a study on T cells of mothers and their children.

The sequenced sample was blood. Source of these receptors: a girl aged 2-10 years in good health.

This clonotype showed up just once. The genes are TRBV7-3 and TRBJ2-1; a weak D match, TRBD2 (7 bases). This CDR3 is 16 amino acids long. Germline loops: CDR1 SGHTA, CDR2 FQGTGA. Trimming took off 4 bases at V and 7 bases at J, with 20 bases between the two ends. The chain's CDR3 is CASSSLRGGRYNEQFF. As DNA, the CDR3 is TGTGCCAGCAGCTCCCTCAGGGGCGGGAGATATAATGAGCAGTTCTTC. Drawing the rest from reference TRBV7-3 and TRBJ2-1, the complete variable domain is GAGVSQTPSNKVTEKGKYVELRCDPISGHTALYWYRQSLGQGPEFLIYFQGTGAADDSGLPNDRFFAVRPEGSVSTLKIQRTERGDSAVYLCASSSLRGGRYNEQFFGPGTRLTVL.

The chain has TRBV20-1 and TRBJ2-7, with D maybe TRBD2 (5 bases). The CDR3 is 12 residues long. V lost 6 bases, J lost 3 bases, and 12 bases lay in between. Looked up from germline, CDR1 is DFQATT and CDR2 is SNEGSKA (reference sequence). The CDR3 sequence is CSAATRYYEQYF. CDR3 in DNA: TGCAGTGCCGCAACTAGATACTACGAGCAGTACTTC.